Listed below are T cell receptor beta chains from one sample, sequenced in a study of T-cell reconstitution after alpha-beta-depleted transplantation in children. MiXCR, applied by TCRdb to the PCR reads, yields one record per CDR3 protein. The sample yields around 600,000 distinct CDR3 sequences, roughly 10% seen once. This sample comprised PBMCs from the stem cell graft donor, obtained from the stem cell graft. The receptors were sampled from a human donor who donated a stem cell graft to a child with acute myeloid leukemia. CDR3s include the opening cysteine and the closing phenylalanine or tryptophan. The D gene is left open where the match is weak. Where a row states a size, it is once, few, many or the class of an expanded clone; other rows omit it.

TRBV6-1	few	13	.	TRBJ1-2	TGTGCCAGTAGTCCGGATCCCACCTATGGCTACACCTTC	CASSPDPTYGYTF
TRBV20-1	many	15	.	TRBJ2-3	TGCAGTGCTAGAGATTCATCCAGGGGACTAGATACGCAGTATTTT	CSARDSSRGLDTQYF
TRBV29-1	few	13	.	TRBJ2-5	TGCAGCGTTGATCAGGTCGTTGGGGAGACCCAGTACTTC	CSVDQVVGETQYF
TRBV27	.	13	.	TRBJ1-4	TGTGCCAGCAGTTTATGGACTAATGAAAAACTGTTTTTT	CASSLWTNEKLFF
TRBV7-8	.	17	TRBD1	TRBJ2-1	TGTGCCAGCAGCTTAGCTGGGACAGGAACGGGGGCCAATGAGCAGTTCTTC	CASSLAGTGTGANEQFF
TRBV6-2/TRBV6-3	.	11	.	TRBJ2-4	TGTGCCAGCAGTTACCTAAACATTCAGTACTTC	CASSYLNIQYF
TRBV5-1	few	15	.	TRBJ2-5	TGCGCCAGCAGCCGGGGACAACGCGCCCAAGAGACCCAGTACTTC	CASSRGQRAQETQYF
TRBV5-1	few	15	.	TRBJ2-7	TGCGCCAGCAGCCAGGGGAACCTACAGACCTACGAGCAGTACTTC	CASSQGNLQTYEQYF
TRBV6-1	few	14	.	TRBJ1-5	TGTGCCAGCAGTGATGGGGGGGGCGATCAGCCCCAGCATTTT	CASSDGGGDQPQHF
TRBV15	few	14	.	TRBJ2-3	TGTGCCACCGCGGGCAGACGAGGGGCAGATACGCAGTATTTT	CATAGRRGADTQYF
TRBV12-3/TRBV12-4	few	13	.	TRBJ1-2	TGTGCCAGCAGTTCGCGGGACGACTATGGCTACACCTTC	CASSSRDDYGYTF
TRBV7-9	many	14	TRBD1	TRBJ1-1	TGTGCCAGCAGCCCATATCCTGGGACAGGAGGAGCTTTCTTT	CASSPYPGTGGAFF
TRBV20-1	many	17	TRBD2	TRBJ2-1	TGCAGTGCTAGAGATCTTTTAGGACTAGCGGGAGAAAATGAGCAGTTCTTC	CSARDLLGLAGENEQFF
TRBV7-9	.	15	TRBD2	TRBJ2-1	TGTTCCAGCAGCTTAGTAGCGGGAGATTCTGATGAGCAGTTCTTC	CSSSLVAGDSDEQFF
TRBV12-3/TRBV12-4	many	16	TRBD1	TRBJ1-4	TGTGCCAGCAGCCCGGGACAGGGGTTAGCTAATGAAAAACTGTTTTTT	CASSPGQGLANEKLFF
TRBV5-1	few	16	TRBD2	TRBJ2-2	TGCGCCAGCAGCTTCCTAGCGGGAGCGATCACCGGGGAGCTGTTTTTT	CASSFLAGAITGELFF